The subject of this entry is one T cell receptor (beta chain). The source of the sample is a study of blood T cell repertoires in COVID-19. Trimming cost V 0 bases and J 8 bases, with 13 bases left between them. Germline CDR1 and CDR2: SNHLY and FYNNEI. This CDR3 is 14 amino acids long. TCRdb's copy holds only in-frame clones and misses some; the assay was immunoSEQ multiplex PCR. Here the sample spans about 160,000 clones, around four fifths being singletons. This clonotype was sampled from a woman of 80 years or more with acute or convalescent COVID-19. Sequencing was performed on peripheral blood. The chain employs TRBV2 and TRBJ1-2; D gene uncertain. CDR3 sequence reads: CASSEAEPLWGYTF. CDR3 in DNA: TGTGCCAGCAGTGAAGCGGAGCCCCTTTGGGGCTACACCTTC.